A selection of T cell receptor beta chains follows, all from one sample in a study of CD8+ T cells in alopecia areata. Only in-frame clones appear in the TCRdb table, and some are missing; sequencing was by immunoSEQ multiplex PCR. Among approximately 150,000 clones, about 66% were seen once, and the ten largest hold roughly an eighth. Sequencing was performed on CD8+ T cells sorted from blood, taken at week 0. These TCRs come from a human donor with alopecia areata. Each CDR3 is given with its conserved first and last residue. The D gene is left open where the match is weak. Rows may omit the clone size; those that give it use once, few, many or a size class.

clone_size,d_call,j_call,v_call,cdr3_nt,cdr3_aa
-,-,TRBJ1-2,TRBV28,TGTGCCAGCAGCGGGAATACCGGCCGCTATGGCTACACCTTC,CASSGNTGRYGYTF
few,-,TRBJ2-3,TRBV6-6,TGTGCCAGCGGGGGTGGCGTTGCAGATACGCAGTATTTT,CASGGGVADTQYF
-,-,TRBJ1-1,TRBV9,TGTGCCAGCAGCGCCCCCCCCGAGGGGCAGCTCAACACTGAAGCTTTCTTT,CASSAPPEGQLNTEAFF
-,-,TRBJ2-7,TRBV2,TGTGCCAGCAGTGACATTTCCTACGAGCAGTACTTC,CASSDISYEQYF
-,TRBD1,TRBJ2-1,TRBV9,TGTGCCAGCAGCGCCCTACAGGGGGAAAACATCAATGAGCAGTTCTTC,CASSALQGENINEQFF
-,-,TRBJ2-7,TRBV30,TGTGCCTGGGACGGGGACGGAACCTACGAGCAGTACTTC,CAWDGDGTYEQYF
few,-,TRBJ2-7,TRBV2,TGTGCCAGCAGTAAGTCGACGGGGTCCTACGAGCAGTACTTC,CASSKSTGSYEQYF
-,TRBD1,TRBJ2-7,TRBV2,TGTGCCAACCACGGAACCGGGACAGGGGCCTACGAGCAGTACTTC,CANHGTGTGAYEQYF
once,TRBD1,TRBJ1-1,TRBV5-1,TGCGCCAGCAGCGAACGCCCGGGACAGGGCACTGAAGCTTTCTTT,CASSERPGQGTEAFF
-,-,TRBJ2-7,TRBV28,TGTGCCAGCAGTTTTAACGAGCAGTACTTC,CASSFNEQYF
-,TRBD1,TRBJ1-5,TRBV18,TGTGCCAGCTCAATGCTGACAGGGGGTGGACAGCCCCAGCATTTT,CASSMLTGGGQPQHF
few,-,TRBJ2-1,TRBV15,TGTGCCACCAGCAGACCCCTACGGAACAATGAGCAGTTCTTC,CATSRPLRNNEQFF
-,-,TRBJ1-5,TRBV4-1,TGCGCCAGCAGCCAGAATCCCGACATTGGAGCAATATCACCCCAGCATTTT,CASSQNPDIGAISPQHF
few,-,TRBJ2-7,TRBV6-6,TGTGCCAGCAGTTACTCCGGGGACCCAGAGTACTTC,CASSYSGDPEYF
once,-,TRBJ1-2,TRBV19,TGTGCCAGTAGTCCCGGGGGCTCCTATGGCTACACCTTC,CASSPGGSYGYTF
-,-,TRBJ2-2,TRBV23-1,TGCGCCAAGCAGAGGGATACCGGGGAGCTGTTTTTT,CAKQRDTGELFF
-,-,TRBJ1-2,TRBV6-1,TGTGCCAGCAGATCGGTTCACCACTATGGCTACACCTTC,CASRSVHHYGYTF
-,TRBD1,TRBJ2-1,TRBV29-1,TGCAGCGTTGAGGGGACAGGGATCGACGATGAGCAGTTCTTC,CSVEGTGIDDEQFF
-,-,TRBJ1-5,TRBV2,TGTGCCAGCACGCCCCGGGACTCTGATAGCAATCAGCCCCAGCATTTT,CASTPRDSDSNQPQHF
-,-,TRBJ1-5,TRBV5-6,TGTGCCAGCAGCTTCTTAACAGGCAATCAGCCCCAGCATTTT,CASSFLTGNQPQHF
-,TRBD2,TRBJ2-3,TRBV13,TGTGCCAGCAGCTTAGAAGCGGGGGGGCCGGGAGATACGCAGTATTTT,CASSLEAGGPGDTQYF
-,-,TRBJ2-5,TRBV5-1,TGCGCCAGCAGCTTCGAAACAGGGTCACCTGAGACCCAGTACTTC,CASSFETGSPETQYF
-,-,TRBJ2-1,TRBV25-1,TGTGCCAGCAGTACGTCTGGGGGACTTCTAAACAATGAGCAGTTCTTC,CASSTSGGLLNNEQFF
-,TRBD1,TRBJ1-4,TRBV6-5,TGTGCCAGCAGTCGGGACAGCACAACTAATGAAAAACTGTTTTTT,CASSRDSTTNEKLFF
few,-,TRBJ2-1,TRBV5-1,TGCGCCAGCAGCTTGGCTGGGCTGTCCGAGCAGTTCTTC,CASSLAGLSEQFF
few,-,TRBJ2-2,TRBV7-8,TGTGCCAGCAGCTTGGGGCCCGGGGAGCTGTTTTTT,CASSLGPGELFF
few,-,TRBJ1-1,TRBV5-1,TGCGCCAGCAGCTTCGGGGGTGAAGCTTTCTTT,CASSFGGEAFF
-,-,TRBJ1-1,TRBV29-1,TGCAGCGTTTCCGGGGCTTACACTGAAGCTTTCTTT,CSVSGAYTEAFF
-,-,TRBJ2-6,TRBV7-9,TGTGCCAGCAGGAGGGGCGGAGTCTCTGGGGCCAACGTCCTGACTTTC,CASRRGGVSGANVLTF
-,TRBD1,TRBJ1-1,TRBV10-3,TGTGCCATCAGTGAGGCCACTAGACAGGGGAGTACTGAAGCTTTCTTT,CAISEATRQGSTEAFF
-,-,TRBJ2-2,TRBV27,TGTGCCAGCAGTCCAAGGTCGGCCGGGGAGCTGTTTTTT,CASSPRSAGELFF
-,-,TRBJ2-7,TRBV13,TGTGCCAGCAGCCCAGTCGCAATAGACTCCTACGAGCAGTACTTC,CASSPVAIDSYEQYF
-,-,TRBJ1-1,TRBV25-1,TGTGCCAGCACAACTCATTCAGGGGAAGCTTTCTTT,CASTTHSGEAFF
-,-,TRBJ2-4,TRBV1,TGCACCAGCAGCCAACAGACCACCACCTCCCGGACTAGCCCCAAAAACATTCAGTACTTC,CTSSQQTTTSRTSPKNIQYF
-,TRBD1,TRBJ1-6,TRBV4-1,TGCGCCAGCAGCCAAGATCAGATCAGCAGGGGGCATAATTCACCCCTCCACTTT,CASSQDQISRGHNSPLHF
-,TRBD1,TRBJ2-5,TRBV28,TGTGCCACAACAGGGGGCCTTTACCAAGAGACCCAGTACTTC,CATTGGLYQETQYF
few,-,TRBJ2-6,TRBV29-1,TGCAGCGTTGGAGGGGACGCAGGGACCTCTGGGGCCAACGTCCTGACTTTC,CSVGGDAGTSGANVLTF
-,-,TRBJ1-1,TRBV29-1,TGCAGCGTTTCGGCGATGAACACTGAAGCTTTCTTT,CSVSAMNTEAFF
-,-,TRBJ2-5,TRBV6-1,TGTGCCAGCAGTGAAGAGGTGGGGGGCCAAGAGACCCAGTACTTC,CASSEEVGGQETQYF
-,-,TRBJ2-7,TRBV13,TGTGCCAGCAGCTTGGGGGATATATCCGGCGAGCAGTACTTC,CASSLGDISGEQYF
-,TRBD1,TRBJ2-3,TRBV2,TGTGCCAGCAGTGAAACGTCCCAGGGGGCCCTCTTTGGGGATACGCAGTATTTT,CASSETSQGALFGDTQYF
-,-,TRBJ2-7,TRBV13,TGTGCCAGCAGCTTACAAGGCTTCAGCGGCGAGCAGTACTTC,CASSLQGFSGEQYF
-,-,TRBJ2-5,TRBV14,TGTGCCAGCAGCCAAGAAGTGCCGGGGGTTATTCGGAAGACCCAGTACTTC,CASSQEVPGVIRKTQYF
-,-,TRBJ2-5,TRBV7-2,TGTGCCAGCAGCTTTTCCCCCCAAGAGACCCAGTACTTC,CASSFSPQETQYF
-,-,TRBJ2-1,TRBV14,TGTGCCAGCAGCCAAGGATTACTCGCGCAGGGGTGGAGGGCCTACAATGAGCAGTTCTTC,CASSQGLLAQGWRAYNEQFF
-,-,TRBJ2-1,TRBV19,TGTGCCAGTAGCTCCGGGTGGGGTCGCGATGAGCAGTTCTTC,CASSSGWGRDEQFF
-,TRBD1,TRBJ2-7,TRBV29-1,TGCAGCGTTGAAGGGCGGGACAGGGGTATGTACGAGCAGTACTTC,CSVEGRDRGMYEQYF
-,-,TRBJ2-1,TRBV9,TGTGCCAGCAGCGGAGGGACTTCCCTCGAGCAGTTCTTC,CASSGGTSLEQFF
many,-,TRBJ2-3,TRBV19,TGTGCCAGTAGTAGTGGGTCCGCAGATACGCAGTATTTT,CASSSGSADTQYF
few,-,TRBJ2-7,TRBV29-1,TGCAGCGTTCAGCAACCGGGTTACGAGCAGTACTTC,CSVQQPGYEQYF
-,TRBD2,TRBJ2-3,TRBV7-9,TGTGCCAGCAGCATAACTAGCGAGGCGCAGTATTTT,CASSITSEAQYF
-,-,TRBJ1-1,TRBV25-1,TGTGCCAGCAGTGGCATCGGGGCGGTCACTGAAGCTTTCTTT,CASSGIGAVTEAFF
few,-,TRBJ1-1,TRBV29-1,TGCAGCGTTCAACCCGGGGGAGAAGCTTTCTTT,CSVQPGGEAFF
-,-,TRBJ1-1,TRBV19,TGTGCCAGTGGAACAAAGAACACTGAAGCTTTCTTT,CASGTKNTEAFF
-,-,TRBJ1-2,TRBV2,TGTGCCAGCAGGACCGACGACTATGGCTACACCTTC,CASRTDDYGYTF
-,TRBD1,TRBJ1-4,TRBV27,TGTGCCAGCAGTCCACAGGGGGAAGGGGAAAAACTGTTTTTT,CASSPQGEGEKLFF